These 16 T cell receptor beta chains were all obtained from the same sample, sequenced in a study of identical twins. TCRdb redid the calling of the 5' RACE reads with MiXCR, one entry per CDR3 protein. Found here are about 520,000 distinct CDR3 sequences, roughly a fifth of them singletons; the top ten hold around 0.9%. These same data were also listed under a study on T cells expressing NK-cell markers.

Sequencing was done on a sample of CD4+ T cells sorted from blood. Receptors were obtained from a woman aged 18-29 years in good health.

J is TRBJ1-1 and V is TRBV11-1; 7 nucleotides line up with TRBD1. The CDR3 has 18 amino acids. J gave up 4 bases and V 5 bases, and 19 bases lay outside the gene matches. Germline CDR1 is SGHAT and CDR2 is FQDESV (reference sequence). The DNA for the CDR3 is TGTGCCAGCAGCCCCATCAGAGGGGGCAATCGTGGTCGCACTGAAGCTTTCTTT. Its protein is CASSPIRGGNRGRTEAFF.

This clonotype has ten or more counts. The chain employs TRBV5-1 and TRBJ1-2; D gene ambiguous. Looked up from germline, CDR1 is SGHRS and CDR2 is YFSETQ. The CDR3 runs 12 residues. Trimming took off 0 bases at V and 8 bases at J, with 8 bases between the two ends. The CDR3 region has the DNA TGCGCCAGCAGCTTGGGAGGGAGCGGCTACACCTTC. It yields the protein CASSLGGSGYTF.

The genes are TRBV4-2 and TRBJ2-2, with 7 bases lining up with TRBD2. CDR1 and CDR2 (germline): LGHNA, YNFKEQ. The CDR3 runs 16 residues. Unmatched junction bases numbered 8, after V lost 0 bases and J lost 7 bases. The CDR3 nucleotides read TGTGCCAGCAGCCAAGATGGCGGGAGTGGAGTCGGGGAGCTGTTTTTT. It specifies CASSQDGGSGVGELFF.

This chain joins TRBV6-1 and TRBJ1-1, with 7 bases aligning to TRBD1. Trimming at V came to 6 bases and at J to 0 bases, leaving 4 bases not matched to a gene. The CDR3 contains 14 residues. Germline V gene lookup returns CDR1 MNHNS and CDR2 SASEGT. CDR3 bases: TGTGCCAGCAGGGTGGGACAGTTGAACACTGAAGCTTTCTTT. Protein: CASRVGQLNTEAFF.

As DNA, the CDR3 is TGTGCCAGCAGTTTACGAATTTTAGCCAAAAACATTCAGTACTTC. Translated: CASSLRILAKNIQYF. The rearrangement uses TRBV12-3 or TRBV12-4 and TRBJ2-4; D gene ambiguous. The CDR3 consists of 15 residues. V lost 2 bases and J lost 0, with 8 bases in between.

This clonotype was seen repeatedly, ten times or more. The rearrangement uses TRBV29-1 and TRBJ2-2; 10 bases line up with TRBD2. The length of the CDR3 is 15 residues. CDR1 SQVTM and CDR2 ANQGSEA come from the germline V gene. V was clipped by 1 base and J by 1 base; unmatched bases: 0. CDR3 sequence: CSVEGLAGNTGELFF. CDR3 nucleotides: TGCAGCGTTGAAGGACTAGCGGGGAACACCGGGGAGCTGTTTTTT.

The chain combines TRBV27 with TRBJ2-4, with D tentatively TRBD2 (6 bases). The germline CDR1 and CDR2 sequences are MNHEY and SMNVEV (reference sequence). Deletions cut 10 bases from V and 0 bases from J, with 16 bases between. The CDR3 has 15 residues. This chain's CDR3 is CATGPRAGAKNIQYF. Here the CDR3 DNA reads TGTGCCACCGGTCCTCGAGCGGGAGCCAAAAACATTCAGTACTTC.

This clonotype was counted many times. The chain joins TRBV20-1 to TRBJ2-1, with a tentative D call TRBD1 (5 bases). Germline V gene data show CDR1 as DFQATT and CDR2 as SNEGSKA (reference sequence). Trimming removed 0 bases from V and 6 bases from J, with 18 bases in between. This CDR3 contains 16 residues. Here the CDR3 reads CSARDSGRTISNEQFF. CDR3 nucleotides: TGCAGTGCTAGAGATTCGGGCAGGACAATATCCAATGAGCAGTTCTTC.

The chain employs TRBV18 and TRBJ1-1; D call uncertain. From germline, CDR1 is KGHSH and CDR2 LQKENI. With 6 bases removed from V and 2 bases from J, the gap between germline ends came to 13 bases. The CDR3 has 14 amino acids. CDR3 residues: CASSPMAFNTEAFF. DNA of the CDR3: TGTGCCAGCTCCCCCATGGCTTTTAACACTGAAGCTTTCTTT.

V and J are TRBV14 and TRBJ2-1; 11 bases are shared with TRBD2. Germline-derived CDR1 and CDR2 are SGHDN and FVKESK. The junction had 6 bases not matched to a gene; V was cut back by 1 base and J by 4 bases. CDR3 length: 17 residues. The CDR3, as DNA: TGTGCCAGCAGCCAAGGAGTTAGGACTAGCGGGTACAATGAGCAGTTCTTC. It codes for CASSQGVRTSGYNEQFF.

This clonotype was picked up a small number of times. The V call is TRBV10-3, the J call TRBJ2-1; the match to TRBD1 covers 9 bases. Germline-derived CDR1 and CDR2 are ENHRY and SYGVKD. Trimming removed 3 bases from V and 6 bases from J; junction bases left unmatched: 12. CDR3 size: 17 residues. CDR3 amino acids: CAISDRGLGTGSNEQFF. The CDR3 nucleotides are TGTGCCATCAGTGACCGAGGCTTGGGGACAGGGAGCAATGAGCAGTTCTTC.

V is TRBV30 and J is TRBJ2-1; 11 bases fit TRBD2. CDR3 length: 14 amino acids. The germline gives CDR1 GTSNPN, CDR2 SVGIG (reference sequence). Trimming at V came to 3 bases and at J to 6 bases, leaving 4 bases not matched to a gene. The chain's CDR3 is CAWSPGLAVNEQFF. In DNA, the CDR3 is TGTGCCTGGAGCCCGGGACTAGCGGTCAATGAGCAGTTCTTC.

CDR3 DNA sequence: TGCAGTGCTAGAGAGACCGGGCTGCCCCAGCATTTT. Protein sequence: CSARETGLPQHF. This chain connects TRBV20-1 to TRBJ1-5; D is undetermined. With 0 bases removed from V and 9 bases from J, the gap between germline ends came to 9 bases. CDR1 and CDR2 (germline): DFQATT, SNEGSKA (reference sequence). The CDR3 is 12 amino acids.

The chain is built from TRBV30 and TRBJ2-3, with D perhaps being TRBD1 or TRBD2 (6 bases each). V was pared by 3 bases and J by 3 bases, with 10 bases between. Germline CDR1 reads GTSNPN; CDR2 reads SVGIG (reference sequence). This CDR3 is built from 13 residues. CDR3 bases: TGTGCCTGGAGAGGAGGGGGGACAGATACGCAGTATTTT. Encoded protein: CAWRGGGTDTQYF.

This clonotype was observed at least ten times. The genes are TRBV6-5 and TRBJ2-7, with 9 bases that match TRBD2. With V trimmed by 0 bases and J by 0 bases, 3 bases remained unmatched. Germline CDR1 and CDR2: MNHEY and SVGAGI. The CDR3 loop spans 16 amino acids. Written as DNA, the CDR3 is TGTGCCAGCAGTTACTCGGGCGGGAGGGCCTCCTACGAGCAGTACTTC. Translating it yields CASSYSGGRASYEQYF.

The J gene is TRBJ2-1, the V gene TRBV4-2, with D possibly TRBD2 on 6 matching bases. The ends were cut back, 1 base at V and 4 bases at J, with 11 bases in the middle. The CDR3 has 15 amino acids. Germline CDR1 and CDR2: LGHNA and YNFKEQ. CDR3 sequence (DNA): TGTGCCAGCAGCCAAGGCGGGGCCGATTACAATGAGCAGTTCTTC. It specifies CASSQGGADYNEQFF.